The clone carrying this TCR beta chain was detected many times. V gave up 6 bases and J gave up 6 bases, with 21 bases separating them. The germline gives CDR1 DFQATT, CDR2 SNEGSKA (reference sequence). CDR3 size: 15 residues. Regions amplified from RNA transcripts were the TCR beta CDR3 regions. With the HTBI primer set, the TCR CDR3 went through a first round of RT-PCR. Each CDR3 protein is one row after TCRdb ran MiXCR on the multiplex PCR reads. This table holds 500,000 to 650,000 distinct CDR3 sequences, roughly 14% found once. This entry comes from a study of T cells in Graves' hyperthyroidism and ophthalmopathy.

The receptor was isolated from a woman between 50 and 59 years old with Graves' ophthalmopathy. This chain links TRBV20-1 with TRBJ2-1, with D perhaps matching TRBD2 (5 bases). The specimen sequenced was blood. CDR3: CSASPPIPSGNEQFF. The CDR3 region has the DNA TGCAGTGCGTCACCCCCTATCCCCAGCGGCAATGAGCAGTTCTTC.